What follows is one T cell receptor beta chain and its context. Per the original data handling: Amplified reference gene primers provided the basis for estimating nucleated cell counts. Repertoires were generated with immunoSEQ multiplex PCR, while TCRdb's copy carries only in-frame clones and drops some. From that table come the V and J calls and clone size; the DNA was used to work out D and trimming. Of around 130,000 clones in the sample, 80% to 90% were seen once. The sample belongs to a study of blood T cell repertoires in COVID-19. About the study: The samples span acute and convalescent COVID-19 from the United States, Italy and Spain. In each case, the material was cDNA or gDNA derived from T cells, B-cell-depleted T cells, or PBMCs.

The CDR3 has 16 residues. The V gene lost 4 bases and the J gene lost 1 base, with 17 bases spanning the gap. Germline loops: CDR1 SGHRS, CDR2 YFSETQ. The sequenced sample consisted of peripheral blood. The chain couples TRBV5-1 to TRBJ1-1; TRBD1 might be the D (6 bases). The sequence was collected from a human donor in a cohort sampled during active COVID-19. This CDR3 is CASSHQGIGENTEAFF. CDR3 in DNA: TGCGCCAGCAGCCACCAGGGGATAGGGGAGAACACTGAAGCTTTCTTT.